This TCR beta chain was obtained from a study of CD8+CD57+ T cells in acquired aplastic anemia. Study outcomes and limitations: Overlapping CD8+ CDR3 repertoires of patients and controls contained under 30 shared sequences.

Genomic DNA, serving as template, underwent TCR beta VDJ and CDR3 profiling. TCRdb fed the reads into MiXCR, producing one record per CDR3 protein. The sample gives 450,000 to 600,000 distinct CDR3 sequences, around 30% of which show up once; less than 0.85% is in the top ten. The CDR3 loop spans 16 amino acids. Germline CDR1 reads SNHLY; CDR2 reads FYNNEI. The germline V and J ends were trimmed by 3 bases and 8 bases, with 19 bases remaining between them. Patients sequenced had flow cytometry evidence of CD8+CD57+ cell expansion. Prior therapy had not been administered to any patient at the time of blood sampling. In its sample, this clonotype was seen a few times. Antigen specificity is unknown.

The chain employs TRBV2 and TRBJ1-4, with D uncertain. The source material was sorted CD4+, CD8+, or CD8+CD57+ T cells (not recorded which) from PBMCs. The sequence was obtained from a human donor with aplastic anemia. The chain's CDR3 is CASSEIPGLNKEKLFF. The CDR3, as DNA: TGTGCCAGCAGTGAGATTCCGGGCTTGAACAAGGAAAAACTGTTTTTT.